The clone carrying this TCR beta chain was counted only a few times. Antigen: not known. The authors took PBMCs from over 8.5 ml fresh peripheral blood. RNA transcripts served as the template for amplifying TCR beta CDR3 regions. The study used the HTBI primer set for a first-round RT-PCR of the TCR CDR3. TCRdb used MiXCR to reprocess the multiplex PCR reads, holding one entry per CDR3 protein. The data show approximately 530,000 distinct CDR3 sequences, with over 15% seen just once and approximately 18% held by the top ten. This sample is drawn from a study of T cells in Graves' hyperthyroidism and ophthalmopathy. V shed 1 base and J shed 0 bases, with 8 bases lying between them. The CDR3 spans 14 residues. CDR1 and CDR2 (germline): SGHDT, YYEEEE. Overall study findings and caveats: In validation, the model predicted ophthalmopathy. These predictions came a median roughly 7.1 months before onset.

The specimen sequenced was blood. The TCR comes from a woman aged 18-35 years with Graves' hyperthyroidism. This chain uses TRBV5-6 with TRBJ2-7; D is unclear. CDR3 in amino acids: CASSLFTNSYEQYF. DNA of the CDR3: TGTGCCAGCAGCTTGTTCACGAACTCCTACGAGCAGTACTTC. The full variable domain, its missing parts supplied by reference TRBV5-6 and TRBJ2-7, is DAGVTQSPTHLIKTRGQQVTLRCSPKSGHDTVSWYQQALGQGPQFIFQYYEEEERQRGNFPDRFSGHQFPNYSSELNVNALLLGDSALYLCASSLFTNSYEQYFGPGTRLTVT.